These 21 T cell receptor beta chains share one sample of origin, sequenced in a study of CD8 T cells in Susac syndrome. It was with random hexamers that roughly 0.5 to 1 ug RNA was reverse transcribed. Using its own MiXCR run on the immunoSEQ multiplex PCR reads, TCRdb lists one record per CDR3 protein. The data hold just over 300,000 distinct CDR3 sequences, with 92% observed a single time. The specimen was CD4+ T cells from PBMCs. All receptors come from a human donor with multiple sclerosis.

The genes are TRBV7-3 and TRBJ2-3, with D unresolved. V lost 2 bases and J lost 0, with 9 bases in between. The V gene's germline CDR1 is SGHTA and CDR2 FQGTGA. The CDR3 extends over 15 amino acids. The CDR3, as DNA: TGTGCCAGCAGCTTAGGGGTCGCTAGCACAGATACGCAGTATTTT. This translates into CASSLGVASTDTQYF.

The chain employs TRBV7-2 and TRBJ1-1; TRBD1 is a possible D gene (5 bases). V was clipped by 3 bases and J by 1 base, with 9 bases between them. Germline lookup yields CDR1 SGHTA and CDR2 FQGNSA. There are 14 residues in the CDR3. This chain's CDR3 is CASSLNGGNTEAFF. The CDR3 DNA reads as TGTGCCAGCAGCTTGAATGGGGGGAACACTGAAGCTTTCTTT. Looking up the rest from reference TRBV7-2 and TRBJ1-1 gives the full variable domain: GAGVSQSPSNKVTEKGKDVELRCDPISGHTALYWYRQSLGQGLEFLIYFQGNSAPDKSGLPSDRFSAERTGGSVSTLTIQRTQQEDSAVYLCASSLNGGNTEAFFGQGTRLTVV.

The chain joins TRBV11-2 to TRBJ2-2; unclear D gene. V shed 7 bases and J shed 8 bases, with 17 bases lying between them. In germline, CDR1 is SGHAT, CDR2 FQNNGV. The CDR3 is made up of 14 amino acids. The CDR3 loop reads CASKRTAAVGELFF. The CDR3 DNA reads as TGTGCCAGCAAGAGGACCGCGGCAGTTGGGGAGCTGTTTTTT.

The chain couples TRBV3-1 to TRBJ2-1, with 9 bases lining up with TRBD2. The germline V gene encodes CDR1 LGHDT and CDR2 YNNKEL (reference sequence). The CDR3 extends over 12 amino acids. Trimming cost V 2 bases and J 10 bases; bases outside gene matches: 0. The CDR3 is CASSQLAGEQFF. The CDR3 DNA follows: TGTGCCAGCAGCCAACTAGCGGGAGAGCAGTTCTTC.

The chain uses TRBV4-1 and TRBJ1-2; tentative D call: TRBD1 (5 bases). The CDR3 spans 13 residues. V was clipped by 3 bases and J by 8 bases, with 13 bases between them. CDR1 and CDR2 (germline): MGHRA, YSYEKL. The CDR3 loop reads CASSHLQGGGYTF. In DNA, the CDR3 is TGCGCCAGCAGCCACCTGCAGGGAGGCGGCTACACCTTC.

The J gene is TRBJ2-2, the V gene TRBV19; D might be TRBD1 (6 bases). From germline, CDR1 is LNHDA and CDR2 SQIVND (reference sequence). V lost 6 bases to trimming and J lost 6 bases, with 14 bases between them. The CDR3 is 14 residues long. CDR3 region: CASRQGSVPGELFF. CDR3 in DNA: TGTGCCAGTAGACAGGGATCGGTCCCCGGGGAGCTGTTTTTT. Complete variable domain (other parts from reference TRBV19 and TRBJ2-2): DGGITQSPKYLFRKEGQNVTLSCEQNLNHDAMYWYRQDPGQGLRLIYYSQIVNDFQKGDIAEGYSVSREKKESFPLTVTSAQKNPTAFYLCASRQGSVPGELFFGEGSRLTVL.

The chain recombines TRBV5-6 with TRBJ2-3; perhaps TRBD2 as D (7 bases). CDR1 is SGHDT, CDR2 YYEEEE, per germline. This CDR3 spans 18 amino acids. V was pared by 4 bases and J by 0 bases, with 21 bases between. CDR3 protein: CASSPLGGDRISTDTQYF. In DNA form, the CDR3 reads TGTGCCAGCAGCCCATTAGGGGGGGACCGGATAAGCACAGATACGCAGTATTTT.

This chain links TRBV20-1 with TRBJ2-1; D uncertain. The germline gives CDR1 DFQATT, CDR2 SNEGSKA (reference sequence). This CDR3 region has 11 residues. The CDR3 sequence: CSATSNNEQFF. For the CDR3, the DNA is TGCAGCGCGACCTCTAACAATGAGCAGTTCTTC.

V usage is TRBV7-9 and J usage is TRBJ1-1; 11 bases are a match to TRBD1. The CDR3 extends over 18 amino acids. CDR1 is SEHNR and CDR2 is FQNEAQ in the germline V gene (reference sequence). The V gene end was trimmed by 0 bases and the J gene end by 5 bases; junction bases not matched to a gene: 11. The CDR3 region has the DNA TGTGCCAGCAGCTTAGCTGATGGACAGGGGGCGCGGGAAACTGAAGCTTTCTTT. This translates into CASSLADGQGARETEAFF.

The gene calls are TRBV19 and TRBJ2-2, with 8 bases aligning to TRBD2. V lost 7 bases to trimming and J lost 0 bases; unmatched junction nucleotides: 7. This CDR3 has 16 amino acids. Germline V gives CDR1 LNHDA, CDR2 SQIVND (reference sequence). CDR3 sequence (DNA): TGTGCCAGTAATACCGTACTAGCGGCGAACACCGGGGAGCTGTTTTTT. Translated, it gives CASNTVLAANTGELFF.

The chain has TRBV7-2 and TRBJ1-2; D perhaps matches TRBD1 (5 bases). CDR1 is SGHTA, CDR2 FQGNSA, per germline. The CDR3 runs to 14 residues. V lost 1 base and J 6 bases, leaving 12 bases between the germline ends. The CDR3 bases are TGTGCCAGCAGCTTAGAAGTTCTGGGACATGGCTACACCTTC. Its translation is CASSLEVLGHGYTF.

The table lists this clonotype with a few counts. The chain recombines TRBV4-2 with TRBJ2-7; D may be TRBD1 (5 bases). Trimming stripped 4 bases from V and 2 bases from J, with 18 bases between. This CDR3 comprises 16 residues. In germline, CDR1 is LGHNA, CDR2 YNFKEQ. The CDR3 loop reads CASSPRNGEGAYEQYF. DNA of the CDR3: TGTGCCAGCAGCCCCCGGAATGGCGAAGGGGCCTACGAGCAGTACTTC.

The rearrangement joins TRBV29-1 to TRBJ1-2, with D perhaps TRBD1 (5 bases). The CDR3 is 11 residues long. Trimming removed 4 bases from V and 8 bases from J, with 11 bases in between. The germline gives CDR1 SQVTM, CDR2 ANQGSEA. The CDR3 spells CSVVRGGGYTF. Here the CDR3 DNA reads TGCAGCGTTGTGAGGGGAGGAGGCTACACCTTC. Together with reference TRBV29-1 and TRBJ1-2, the CDR3 gives the full variable domain: SAVISQKPSRDICQRGTSLTIQCQVDSQVTMMFWYRQQPGQSLTLIATANQGSEATYESGFVIDKFPISRPNLTFSTLTVSNMSPEDSSIYLCSVVRGGGYTFGSGTRLTVV.

The CDR3 protein is CASRLRQGGTEAFF. The DNA of the CDR3 is TGTGCCAGCAGGTTACGTCAGGGGGGCACTGAAGCTTTCTTT. The chain links TRBV6-5 to TRBJ1-1; 7 bases are shared with TRBD1. The CDR3 covers 14 residues. Germline assignment: CDR1 MNHEY and CDR2 SVGAGI. V was pared by 6 bases and J by 4 bases, with 8 bases of the junction left unmatched.

This rearrangement joins TRBV4-2 to TRBJ2-5, with 13 nucleotides matching TRBD2. The CDR3 is 16 amino acids. J was trimmed by 1 base and V by 2 bases; bases with no gene match: 1. Per the germline V gene, CDR1 is LGHNA and CDR2 is YNFKEQ. The CDR3 protein is CASSQRTSGGQETQYF. CDR3 DNA: TGTGCCAGCAGCCAACGGACTAGCGGGGGCCAAGAGACCCAGTACTTC.

The V call is TRBV5-1, the J call TRBJ2-1; TRBD2 matches 12 bases. CDR3 length: 16 amino acids. The V gene end was trimmed by 4 bases and the J gene end by 5 bases; junction bases not matched to a gene: 7. Per the germline V gene, CDR1 is SGHRS and CDR2 is YFSETQ. The CDR3 sequence is CASSELAGGLHNEQFF. The CDR3 DNA sequence: TGCGCCAGCAGCGAGCTAGCGGGGGGGCTCCACAATGAGCAGTTCTTC.

The chain carries TRBV29-1 and TRBJ2-7, with 11 bases aligning to TRBD2. The CDR3 runs 12 residues. Trimming cost V 6 bases and J 3 bases; bases outside gene matches: 1. Per germline, CDR1 SQVTM and CDR2 ANQGSEA. The CDR3 sequence is CSVGTSGYEQYF. The CDR3 DNA is TGCAGCGTCGGGACTAGCGGCTACGAGCAGTACTTC.

The chain has TRBV7-9 and TRBJ2-3; the D gene is possibly TRBD2 (6 bases). The ends were cut back, 10 bases at V and 3 bases at J, with 26 bases in the middle. CDR3 length equals 17 residues. In germline, CDR1 is SEHNR, CDR2 FQNEAQ (reference sequence). This chain's CDR3 is CAISSYAGLVGTDTQYF. CDR3 DNA sequence: TGTGCCATCTCATCCTACGCGGGGCTAGTTGGGACAGATACGCAGTATTTT.

The genes are TRBV29-1 and TRBJ2-7; TRBD1 matches at 12 bases. The CDR3 totals 16 residues. Trimming cost V 3 bases and J 3 bases; bases outside gene matches: 9. Germline V lookup: CDR1 SQVTM, CDR2 ANQGSEA. CDR3: CSVEGGQGAAHYEQYF. The DNA of the CDR3 is TGCAGCGTTGAGGGGGGACAGGGGGCCGCCCACTACGAGCAGTACTTC.

The chain is built from TRBV7-2 and TRBJ1-6; TRBD1 matches 8 bases. The V gene end was trimmed by 6 bases and the J gene end by 6 bases; junction bases not matched to a gene: 13. Germline V lookup: CDR1 SGHTA, CDR2 FQGNSA. The length of the CDR3 is 17 residues. CDR3 in amino acids: CASRIGGQAPLNSPLHF. CDR3 nucleotides: TGTGCCAGCAGGATCGGGGGACAGGCCCCGCTTAATTCACCCCTCCACTTT.

V is TRBV4-2 and J is TRBJ1-2, with 8 bases lining up with TRBD1. The V gene's germline CDR1 is LGHNA and CDR2 YNFKEQ. J lost 4 bases, V lost 0 bases, and 16 bases had no gene match. The CDR3 covers 19 residues. The CDR3, as DNA: TGTGCCAGCAGCCAAGATCCGGCCGTTCGACAGGGGCAAGGCTATGGCTACACCTTC. Translated: CASSQDPAVRQGQGYGYTF.